This T cell receptor beta chain was sequenced in a study of T cell repertoires in cytomegalovirus infection. Details on this clonotype: Given a much more abundant clone one base away, this may be a read error.

There are 14 residues in the CDR3. Germline-derived CDR1 and CDR2 are SGHTA and FQGNSA. Each CDR3 protein is one row after TCRdb ran MiXCR on the reads. Here the sample spans around 450,000 distinct CDR3 sequences, under 40% being singletons. This TCR was sampled from a human donor in good health (CMV status not recorded). Some clones in this sample may be carry-over from other donors' samples. This chain joins TRBV7-2 and TRBJ1-4, with a possible D match to TRBD1 (6 bases). The sequenced material came from PBMCs. The CDR3 DNA reads as TGTGCCAGCAGCCCAGGGGTTTTGGGTGAAAACCTGTTTTTT. Protein: CASSPGVLGENLFF. The full variable domain, its missing parts supplied by reference TRBV7-2 and TRBJ1-4, is GAGVSQSPSNKVTEKGKDVELRCDPISGHTALYWYRQSLGQGLEFLIYFQGNSAPDKSGLPSDRFSAERTGGSVSTLTIQRTQQEDSAVYLCASSPGVLGENLFFGSGTQLSVL.